This T cell receptor (beta chain) was recorded in a study of blood T cell repertoires in COVID-19. As for the study in general: Spain, Italy and the United States supplied samples that represented acute and convalescent COVID-19. Nucleic acid was either cDNA or gDNA, and it came from T cells, B-cell-depleted T cells, or PBMCs.

Only in-frame clones appear in the TCRdb table, and some are missing; sequencing was by immunoSEQ multiplex PCR. Among some 250,000 clones listed, 70% to 90% were seen once. Looked up from germline, CDR1 is MDHEN and CDR2 is SYDVKM. The length of the CDR3 is 16 residues. Notes on this clone: At one end the junction does not follow the germline gene, possibly because of a read error.

This chain connects TRBV28 to TRBJ2-6; no firm D call. The sequencing sample was made of peripheral blood. This sequence originates from a man in his fifties or sixties with acute or convalescent COVID-19. CDR3 DNA sequence: TGTGCCAGCAGCTTATCGACTCTCTCTGGGGCCAACGTCCTGACTTTC. Translating gives CASSLSTLSGANVLTF.